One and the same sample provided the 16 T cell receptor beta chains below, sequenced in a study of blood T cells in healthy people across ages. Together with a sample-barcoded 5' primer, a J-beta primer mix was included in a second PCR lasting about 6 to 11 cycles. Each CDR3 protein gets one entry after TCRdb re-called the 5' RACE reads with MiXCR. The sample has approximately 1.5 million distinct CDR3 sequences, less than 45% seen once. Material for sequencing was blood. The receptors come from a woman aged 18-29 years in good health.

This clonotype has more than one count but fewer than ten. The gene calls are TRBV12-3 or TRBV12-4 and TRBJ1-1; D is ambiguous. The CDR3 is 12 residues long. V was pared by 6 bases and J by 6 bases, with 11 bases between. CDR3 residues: CASSRSRAEAFF. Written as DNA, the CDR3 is TGTGCCAGCAGCCGTAGCCGGGCTGAAGCTTTCTTT.

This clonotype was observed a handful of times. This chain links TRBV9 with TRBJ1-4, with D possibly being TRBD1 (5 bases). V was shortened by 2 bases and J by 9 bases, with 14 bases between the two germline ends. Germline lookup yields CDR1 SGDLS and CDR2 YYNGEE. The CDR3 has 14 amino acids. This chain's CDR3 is CASSVGGGSQKLFF. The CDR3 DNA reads TGTGCCAGCAGCGTTGGCGGGGGGTCGCAAAAACTGTTTTTT.

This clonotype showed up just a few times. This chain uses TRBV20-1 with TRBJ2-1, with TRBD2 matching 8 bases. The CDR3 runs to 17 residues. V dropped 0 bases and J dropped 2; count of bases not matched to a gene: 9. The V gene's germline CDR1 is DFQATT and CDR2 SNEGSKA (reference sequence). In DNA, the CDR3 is TGCAGTGCTAGAGATCGTAGTAGCGGGGCAACCTACAATGAGCAGTTCTTC. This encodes CSARDRSSGATYNEQFF.

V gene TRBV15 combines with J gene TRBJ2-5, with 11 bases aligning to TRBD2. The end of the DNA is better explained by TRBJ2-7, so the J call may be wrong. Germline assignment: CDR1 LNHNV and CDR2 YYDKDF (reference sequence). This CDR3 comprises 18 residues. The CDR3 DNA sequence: TGTGCCACCAGCAGAGATTTTGCCGGGACTAGCGGAACCTACGAGCAGTACTTC. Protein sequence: CATSRDFAGTSGTYEQYF.

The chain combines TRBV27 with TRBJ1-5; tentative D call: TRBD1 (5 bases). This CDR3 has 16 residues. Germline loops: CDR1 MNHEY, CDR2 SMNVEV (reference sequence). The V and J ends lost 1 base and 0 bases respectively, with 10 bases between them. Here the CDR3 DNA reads TGTGCCAGCAGTTTATTGGGGGGGAATAGCAATCAGCCCCAGCATTTT. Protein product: CASSLLGGNSNQPQHF.

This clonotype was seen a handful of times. The CDR3 bases are TGCAGTGCTAGAGGCTCTCTAGGGGGTACGCAGTATTTT. Translation: CSARGSLGGTQYF. V is TRBV20-1 and J is TRBJ2-3; tentatively, D is TRBD1 (6 bases). V was trimmed by 1 base and J by 8 bases, leaving 13 bases between them. The germline gives CDR1 DFQATT, CDR2 SNEGSKA (reference sequence). The CDR3 has 13 residues.

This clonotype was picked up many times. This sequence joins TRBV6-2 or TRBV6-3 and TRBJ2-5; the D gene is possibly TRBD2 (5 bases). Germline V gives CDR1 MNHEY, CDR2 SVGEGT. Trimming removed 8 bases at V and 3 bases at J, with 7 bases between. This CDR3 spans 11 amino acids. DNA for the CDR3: TGTGCCAGCGTGGGAGAAGAGACCCAGTACTTC. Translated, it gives CASVGEETQYF.

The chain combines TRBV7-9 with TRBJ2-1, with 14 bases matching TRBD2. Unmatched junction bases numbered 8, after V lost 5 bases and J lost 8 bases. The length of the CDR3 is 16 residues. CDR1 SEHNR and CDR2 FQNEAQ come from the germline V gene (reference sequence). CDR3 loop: CASSPLGLAGVDEQFF. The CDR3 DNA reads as TGTGCCAGCAGCCCCTTGGGACTAGCGGGGGTGGATGAGCAGTTCTTC.

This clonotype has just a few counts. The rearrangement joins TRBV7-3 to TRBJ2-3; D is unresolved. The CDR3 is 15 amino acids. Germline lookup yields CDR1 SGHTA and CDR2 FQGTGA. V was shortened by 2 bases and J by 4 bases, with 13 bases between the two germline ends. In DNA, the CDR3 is TGTGCCAGCAGCTTATTGGGGAACCACCCAGATACGCAGTATTTT. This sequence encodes CASSLLGNHPDTQYF.

In nucleotides, the CDR3 is TGCGCCAGCTTCGGGACTAAGAGCCGTGAGCAGTATTTT. Translating gives CASFGTKSREQYF. V is TRBV4-1 and J is TRBJ2-3, with 7 bases matching TRBD2. Germline V CDR1 and CDR2: MGHRA, YSYEKL. CDR3 length: 13 amino acids. J gave up 11 bases and V 8 bases, and 13 bases lay outside the gene matches.

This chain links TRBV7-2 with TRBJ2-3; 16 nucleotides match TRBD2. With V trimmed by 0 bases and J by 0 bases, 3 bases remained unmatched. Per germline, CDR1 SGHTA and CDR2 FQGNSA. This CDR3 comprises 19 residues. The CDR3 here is CASSLAGTSGGASTDTQYF. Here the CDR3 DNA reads TGTGCCAGCAGCTTAGCAGGGACTAGCGGGGGGGCTAGCACAGATACGCAGTATTTT.

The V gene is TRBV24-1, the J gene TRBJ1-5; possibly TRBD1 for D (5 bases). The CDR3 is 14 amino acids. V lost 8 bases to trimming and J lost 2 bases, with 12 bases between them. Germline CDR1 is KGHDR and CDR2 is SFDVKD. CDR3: CATKRGRGNQPQHF. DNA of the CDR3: TGTGCCACCAAGAGGGGAAGGGGCAATCAGCCCCAGCATTTT.

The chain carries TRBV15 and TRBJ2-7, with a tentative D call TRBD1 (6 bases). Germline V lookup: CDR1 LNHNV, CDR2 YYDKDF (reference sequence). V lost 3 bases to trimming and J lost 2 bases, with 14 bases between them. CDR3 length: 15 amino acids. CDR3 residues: CATSSLRTAAYEQYF. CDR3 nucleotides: TGTGCCACCAGCAGCCTCAGGACAGCAGCCTACGAGCAGTACTTC.

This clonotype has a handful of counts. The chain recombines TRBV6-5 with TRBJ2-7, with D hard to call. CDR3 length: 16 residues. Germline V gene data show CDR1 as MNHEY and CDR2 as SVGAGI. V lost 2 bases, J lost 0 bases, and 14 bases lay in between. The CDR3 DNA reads TGTGCCAGCAGTTACGGGGTGACAACGAGCTCCTACGAGCAGTACTTC. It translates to CASSYGVTTSSYEQYF.

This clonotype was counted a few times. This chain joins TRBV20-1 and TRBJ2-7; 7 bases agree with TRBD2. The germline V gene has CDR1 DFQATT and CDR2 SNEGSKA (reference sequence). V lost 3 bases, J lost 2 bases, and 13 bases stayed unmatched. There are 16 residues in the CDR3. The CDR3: CSASPGGSIRTYEQYF. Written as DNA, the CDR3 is TGCAGTGCTAGCCCCGGGGGGAGCATCCGTACCTACGAGCAGTACTTC.

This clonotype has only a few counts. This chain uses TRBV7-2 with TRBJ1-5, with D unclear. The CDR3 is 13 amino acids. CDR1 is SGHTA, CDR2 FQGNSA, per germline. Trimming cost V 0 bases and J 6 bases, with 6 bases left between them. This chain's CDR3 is CASSLASRQPQHF. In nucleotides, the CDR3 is TGTGCCAGCAGCTTAGCGTCTCGTCAGCCCCAGCATTTT.